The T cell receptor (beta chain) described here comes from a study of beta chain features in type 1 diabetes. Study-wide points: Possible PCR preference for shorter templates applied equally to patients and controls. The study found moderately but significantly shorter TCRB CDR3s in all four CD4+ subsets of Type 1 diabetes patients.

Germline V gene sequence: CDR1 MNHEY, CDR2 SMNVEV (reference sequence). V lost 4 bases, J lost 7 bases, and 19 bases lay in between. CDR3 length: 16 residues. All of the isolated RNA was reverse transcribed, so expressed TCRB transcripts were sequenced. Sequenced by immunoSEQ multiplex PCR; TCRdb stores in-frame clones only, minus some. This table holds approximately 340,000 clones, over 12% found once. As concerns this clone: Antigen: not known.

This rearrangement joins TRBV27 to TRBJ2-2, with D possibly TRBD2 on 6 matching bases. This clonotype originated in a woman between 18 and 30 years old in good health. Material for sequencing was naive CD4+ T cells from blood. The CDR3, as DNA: TGTGCCAGCAGTTGGGCCCCGGAAGCGGGCGGCGGGGAGCTGTTTTTT. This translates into CASSWAPEAGGGELFF.